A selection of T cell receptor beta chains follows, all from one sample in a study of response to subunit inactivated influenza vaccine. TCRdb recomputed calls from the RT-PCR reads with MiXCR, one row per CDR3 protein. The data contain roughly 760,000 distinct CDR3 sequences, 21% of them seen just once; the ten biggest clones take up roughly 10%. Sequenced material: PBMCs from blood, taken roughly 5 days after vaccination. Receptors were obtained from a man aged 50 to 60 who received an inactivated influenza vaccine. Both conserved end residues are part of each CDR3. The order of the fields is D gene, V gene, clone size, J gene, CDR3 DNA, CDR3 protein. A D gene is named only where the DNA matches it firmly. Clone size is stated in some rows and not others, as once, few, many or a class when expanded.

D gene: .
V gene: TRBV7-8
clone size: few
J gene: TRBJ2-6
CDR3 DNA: TGTGCCAGCAGCTTAGCCCCAATCGGGGCCAACGTCCTGACTTTC
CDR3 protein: CASSLAPIGANVLTF

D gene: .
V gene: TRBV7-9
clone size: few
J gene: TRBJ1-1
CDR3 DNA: TGTGCCAGCAGCTTCCCATGGGGGGAATTGAACACTGAAGCTTTCTTT
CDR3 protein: CASSFPWGELNTEAFF

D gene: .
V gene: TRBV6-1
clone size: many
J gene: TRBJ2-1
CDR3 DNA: TGTGCCAGCACCACGGGGGCTAAGTGGAATGAGCAGTTCTTC
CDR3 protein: CASTTGAKWNEQFF

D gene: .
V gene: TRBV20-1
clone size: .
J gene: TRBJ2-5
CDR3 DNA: TGCAGTGCCAAGGACAAACGGAAAGAGACCCAGTACTTC
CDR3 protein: CSAKDKRKETQYF

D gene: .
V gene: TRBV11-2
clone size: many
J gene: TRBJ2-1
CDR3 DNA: TGTGCCAGCAGTCCAGGCTACTACAATGAGCAGTTCTTC
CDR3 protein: CASSPGYYNEQFF

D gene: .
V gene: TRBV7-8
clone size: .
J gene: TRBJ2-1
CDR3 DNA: TGTGCCAGCAGCCTTTCAACAGGACCGCAGTTCTTC
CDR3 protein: CASSLSTGPQFF

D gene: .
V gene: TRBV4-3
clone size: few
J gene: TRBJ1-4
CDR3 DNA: TGCGCCAGCAGCCGCCTAAGATGGGAAAAACTGTTTTTT
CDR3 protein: CASSRLRWEKLFF

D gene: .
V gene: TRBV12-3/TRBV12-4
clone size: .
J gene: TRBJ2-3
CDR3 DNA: TGTGCCAGCAGTTTGTCTGACAGGCCAGATACGCAGTATTTT
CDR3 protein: CASSLSDRPDTQYF

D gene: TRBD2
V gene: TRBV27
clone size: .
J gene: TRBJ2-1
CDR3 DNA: TGTGCCAGCAGTTTACGGTCCGACGGGGGGTCCTACAATGAGCAGTTCTTC
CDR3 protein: CASSLRSDGGSYNEQFF

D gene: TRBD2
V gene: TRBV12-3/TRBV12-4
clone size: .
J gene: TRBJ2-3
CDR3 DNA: TGTGCCAGCAGTTTGGAGTCAGCGGGGGGGCGTACAGATACGCAGTATTTT
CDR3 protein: CASSLESAGGRTDTQYF

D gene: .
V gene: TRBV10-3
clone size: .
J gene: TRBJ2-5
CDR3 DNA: TGTGCCATCTTGGGGGCGACCGATGAGACCCAGTACTTC
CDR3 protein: CAILGATDETQYF

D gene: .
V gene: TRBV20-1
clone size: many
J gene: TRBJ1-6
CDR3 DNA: TGCAGTGCTAGGTCGGGCACGAATTCACCCCTCCACTTT
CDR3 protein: CSARSGTNSPLHF

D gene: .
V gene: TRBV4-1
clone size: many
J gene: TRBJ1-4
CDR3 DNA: TGCGCCAGCAGCCATAGCCGATCTAATGAAAAACTGTTTTTT
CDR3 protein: CASSHSRSNEKLFF

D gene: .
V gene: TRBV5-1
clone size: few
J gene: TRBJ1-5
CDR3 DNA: TGCGCCAGCAGCCAAACTGCCAGAACTAGCAATCAGCCCCAGCATTTT
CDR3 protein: CASSQTARTSNQPQHF

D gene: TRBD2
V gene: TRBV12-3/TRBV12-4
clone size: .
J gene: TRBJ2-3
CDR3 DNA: TGTGCCAGCAGTTGGGACCGACTAGCGGGGGCCATGGGGGCCACCACAGATACGCAGTATTTT
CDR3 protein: CASSWDRLAGAMGATTDTQYF

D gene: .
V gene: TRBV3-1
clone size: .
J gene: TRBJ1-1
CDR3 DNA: TGTGCCAGCAGCCAAGATCTCCTGGCAGGGAGGGCCACAGAGGAAGCTTTCTTT
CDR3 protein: CASSQDLLAGRATEEAFF

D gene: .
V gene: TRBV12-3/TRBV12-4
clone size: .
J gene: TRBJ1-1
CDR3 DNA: TGTGCCAGCAGTCCGCCGGGACTATTGGTAGGAGCTTTCTTT
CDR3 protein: CASSPPGLLVGAFF

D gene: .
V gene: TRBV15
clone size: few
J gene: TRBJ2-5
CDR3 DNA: TGTGCCACCAGCAGAGACAGGAACCGCCAAGAGACCCAGTACTTC
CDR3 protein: CATSRDRNRQETQYF

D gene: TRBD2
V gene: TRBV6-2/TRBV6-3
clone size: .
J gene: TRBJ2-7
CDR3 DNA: TGTGCCAGCAGTCCTAGCGGGAGCCCTCCCGAGCAGTACTTC
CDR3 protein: CASSPSGSPPEQYF

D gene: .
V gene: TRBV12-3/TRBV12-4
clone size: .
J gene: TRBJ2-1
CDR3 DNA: TGTGCCAGCAGAATAAATTCCGACTCCTACAATGAGCAGTTCTTC
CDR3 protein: CASRINSDSYNEQFF

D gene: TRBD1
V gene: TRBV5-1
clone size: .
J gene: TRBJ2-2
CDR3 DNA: TGCGCCAGCAGCTTACAGGGGAGAGGGACCGGGGAGCTGTTTTTT
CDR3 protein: CASSLQGRGTGELFF

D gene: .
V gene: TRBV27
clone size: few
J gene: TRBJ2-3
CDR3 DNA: TGTGCCAGCAGTTTACTGCGTACAACTTCAAGCACAGATACGCAGTATTTT
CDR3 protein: CASSLLRTTSSTDTQYF

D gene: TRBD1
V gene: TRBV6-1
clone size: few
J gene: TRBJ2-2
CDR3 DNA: TGTGCCAGCAGAAACAGAGGGACAGGGGTCAACACCGGGGAGCTGTTTTTT
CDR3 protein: CASRNRGTGVNTGELFF